A selection of T cell receptor beta chains follows, all from one sample in a study of identical twins. From the 5' RACE reads, TCRdb called clonotypes with MiXCR, one entry per CDR3 protein. The profile shows about 450,000 distinct CDR3 sequences, roughly 18% of them singletons. The material sequenced was naive T cells sorted from blood. The receptor set was obtained from a man aged 50 or older in good health. Each CDR3 is given with its conserved first and last residue. A D gene is named only where the DNA matches it firmly. Clone size appears in some rows only: once, few, many, or a class for an expanded clone.

>few|TRBV9|TRBJ2-3|-
TGTGCCAGCAGCGCAAACTTTGGGGGGCGACTCACAGATACGCAGTATTTT
CASSANFGGRLTDTQYF
>few|TRBV29-1|TRBJ1-2|-
TGCAGCGTTGAAGATGTAGGGTCCTATGGCTACACCTTC
CSVEDVGSYGYTF
>once|TRBV6-1|TRBJ2-7|-
TGTGCCAGCAGTCTATTCTGGACCGCCACCTACGAGCAGTACTTC
CASSLFWTATYEQYF
>-|TRBV20-1|TRBJ1-5|-
TGCAGTGCTACAAATTCACGGGGGCACAATCAGCCCCAGCATTTT
CSATNSRGHNQPQHF
>-|TRBV20-1|TRBJ2-3|TRBD2
TGCAGTGCTAGAGTCGGGGCGGGAGGGCCGTCAGATACGCAGTATTTT
CSARVGAGGPSDTQYF
>few|TRBV5-5|TRBJ2-1|-
TGTGCCAGCAGCCTCAGGGCCCATGAGCAGTTCTTC
CASSLRAHEQFF
>-|TRBV10-3|TRBJ2-7|TRBD1
TGTGCCATCAGTGAGGGGACAGGGGGGACCTACGAGCAGTACTTC
CAISEGTGGTYEQYF
>few|TRBV12-3/TRBV12-4|TRBJ2-1|TRBD2
TGTGCCAGCCGTCGACGGGGGGGCTCCTACAATGAGCAGTTCTTC
CASRRRGGSYNEQFF
>-|TRBV5-4|TRBJ1-5|TRBD1
TGTGCCAGCAGCCCGGGACAGGGCCCGAATCAGCCCCAGCATTTT
CASSPGQGPNQPQHF
>few|TRBV7-3|TRBJ1-1|-
TGTGCCAGCAGCTCCTCGGGGGTAGGAGGAATGGAAGCTTTCTTT
CASSSSGVGGMEAFF
>many|TRBV10-3|TRBJ2-4|-
TGTGCCATCAGTGAGCGTCCCCAACAGAGAAGCTATCTAGCCAAAAACATTCAGTACTTC
CAISERPQQRSYLAKNIQYF
>-|TRBV20-1|TRBJ2-7|TRBD2
TGCAATGCTAATGGACTAGCGGGCGACCCCTTGGAGCAGTACTTC
CNANGLAGDPLEQYF
>-|TRBV4-3|TRBJ2-3|-
TGCGCCAGCAGCCAAGATGAGGCATTAGGGTCGGATACGCAGTATTTT
CASSQDEALGSDTQYF
>few|TRBV9|TRBJ2-3|TRBD2
TGTGCCAGCAGCGAAGAAGGTCTAGCGGGGGCCACAGATACGCAGTATTTT
CASSEEGLAGATDTQYF
>few|TRBV6-5|TRBJ2-3|TRBD1
TGTGCCAGCAGATATTCGGGACAGACCACAGATACGCAGTATTTT
CASRYSGQTTDTQYF
>many|TRBV20-1|TRBJ2-5|-
TGCAGTGCTACTGGTTCCCAAGAGACCCAGTACTTC
CSATGSQETQYF
>-|TRBV5-6|TRBJ2-7|-
TGTGCCAGCAGCTTGGCCGGGGCCGCTGGCTGGGGCGAGCAGTACTTC
CASSLAGAAGWGEQYF
>-|TRBV10-3|TRBJ2-2|-
TGTGCCATCAGTGAGTGGTGGGACCCACACACCGGGGAGCTGTTTTTT
CAISEWWDPHTGELFF
>once|TRBV19|TRBJ1-4|-
TGTGCCAGTAGTATGAGCGGTAATGAAAAACTGTTTTTT
CASSMSGNEKLFF
>many|TRBV6-2/TRBV6-3|TRBJ2-2|-
TGTGCCAGCAGTTGGGCAGAGAACACCGGGGAGCTGTTTTTT
CASSWAENTGELFF
>many|TRBV19|TRBJ1-5|-
TGTGCCAGTAGTAGACCGGGGCTCAATCAGCCCCAGCATTTT
CASSRPGLNQPQHF
>many|TRBV6-5|TRBJ2-1|TRBD2
TGTGCCAGCAGTTCCGGACTAGCGGGAGTGAGTGAGCAGTTCTTC
CASSSGLAGVSEQFF
>few|TRBV28|TRBJ2-1|-
TGTGCCAGCAGTGCAGAATACAATGAGCAGTTCTTC
CASSAEYNEQFF
>few|TRBV7-2|TRBJ2-1|-
TGTGCCAGCAGCTTAGTCCAAGGGTTGGGCAATGAGCAGTTCTTC
CASSLVQGLGNEQFF
>-|TRBV7-9|TRBJ2-7|-
TGTGCCAGCAGCTCCCGGGACATATCCTACGAGCAGTACTTC
CASSSRDISYEQYF
>-|TRBV29-1|TRBJ1-5|-
TGCAGCGTTGCGCGAGGAAAAGGTCAGCCCCAGCATTTT
CSVARGKGQPQHF
>once|TRBV10-3|TRBJ2-1|-
TGTGCCATCAGTGACCCCGGCCAGACCGCCTCCTTCAGCCCCTACAATGAGCAGTTCTTC
CAISDPGQTASFSPYNEQFF
>once|TRBV5-1|TRBJ1-5|-
TGCGCCAGCAGCTTGGATGTGGAAAAACCCCAGCATTTT
CASSLDVEKPQHF
>-|TRBV10-3|TRBJ1-1|TRBD1
TGTGCCGTTGAACAGGGGGCCGGTACTGAAGCTTTCTTT
CAVEQGAGTEAFF
>-|TRBV7-9|TRBJ2-5|TRBD2
TGTGCCAGCAGCCCACGACTAGCGGGTTACCAAGAGACCCAGTACTTC
CASSPRLAGYQETQYF
>-|TRBV20-1|TRBJ2-1|TRBD2
TGCAGTGCTAGGTACCCTAGCGGGAAACAGAATGAGCAGTTCTTC
CSARYPSGKQNEQFF
>many|TRBV5-1|TRBJ2-7|TRBD1
TGCGCCAGCAGCTTGGCGCGGACAGGGGCCTACGAGCAGTACTTC
CASSLARTGAYEQYF
>many|TRBV27|TRBJ2-2|-
TGTGCCAGCAGAGTAGGACGGTTGAACACCGGGGAGCTGTTTTTT
CASRVGRLNTGELFF
>few|TRBV20-1|TRBJ1-3|-
TGCAGTGCTAGAGATCGCAGGGACTCTGGAAACACCATATATTTT
CSARDRRDSGNTIYF
>few|TRBV6-5|TRBJ2-7|TRBD1
TGTGCCAGCAGTTACCAACCGATGGGACAGGGGGACGAGCAGTACTTC
CASSYQPMGQGDEQYF
>-|TRBV20-1|TRBJ2-1|-
TGCAGTGCTAGTAAAATCGAGCGGGTGAATTACAATGAGCAGTTCTTC
CSASKIERVNYNEQFF